This T cell receptor (beta chain) was sequenced during a study of T cells in localized non-small cell lung cancer (dated by TCRdb to 2018 to 2020). The study in broad terms: The study examined T cell repertoires in 236 patients with early-stage NSCLC and compared tumors with uninvolved tumor-adjacent lungs. The cohort was made up of under 250 treatment-naive NSCLC patients whose localized lung tumors had been resected. The mean age of the NSCLC patients was about 64 years, with 120 to 150 men and around 100 women.

The immunoSEQ Assay was used to sequence TCR beta CDR3 regions from DNA. The authors processed their data as follows. To compute T cell density, TCR beta template counts were normalized to usable DNA, which was estimated by amplifying housekeeping genes. The preseqR package was used to estimate richness by extrapolating to 400,000 templates for PBMC samples and to 120,000 templates for tissue samples. Clonality was calculated as one minus Pielou's evenness. Tissue-enriched TCRs were identified by differential abundance testing using productive amino-acid clonotypes, minimum total count 5 and alpha 0.1. The Jaccard Index and the Morisita Overlap Index were used to measure repertoire overlap between compartments. GLIPH grouped TCR beta CDR3s together with public tetramer-defined viral CDR3s, and a viral motif had to include at least three viral sequences and also show V-gene enrichment. TCRdb re-hosts the immuneACCESS table, in-frame sequences only. Its copies lack some clones; in the studies checked, an unresolved V gene accounts for under half of them, and the cause for the rest is not known. V and J calls and clone size follow that table, whereas D and trimming were derived from the DNA. The table for this sample lists 15,000 to 20,000 clones; over 75% of them were counted only once. The top ten clones comprise less than 40% of the sample.

At diagnosis, tumor, uninvolved tumor-adjacent lung and peripheral blood were collected and then preserved as a mix of FFPE and fresh-frozen material. For TCR repertoire profiling, blood samples were analyzed as peripheral blood mononuclear cells. Findings and caveats that apply to the study as a whole: Because multi-region tumor sequencing was not done, intratumor heterogeneity could not be ruled out. Since the design was exploratory, TCR variables were selected using unadjusted p-values with no false-discovery rate correction. A median of 57 of the top 100 tumor clones were detected in paired uninvolved adjacent lung, and some 30 of these tumor clones were also found among the top 100 clones of the paired uninvolved adjacent lung. Higher T cell density in blood was associated with longer overall survival, whereas higher clonality in adjacent lung was associated with shorter survival. Uninvolved tumor-adjacent lung showed the highest T cell clonality, higher than tumor, which suggests more focused antigenic responses in the uninvolved tumor-adjacent lung.

About this clone itself: This clone's antigen is unknown. The sample holds no much larger clone one base away, and base qualities are not on file.

Unmatched junction bases come to 9, with V trimmed by 0 bases and J by 4 bases. Counted from cysteine to phenylalanine, this CDR3 has 16 amino acids. Here the CDR3 DNA is all that survives: 48 bases in frame from base 1. CDR1 SGHDT and CDR2 YYEEEE were looked up in the germline V gene. The rearrangement joined TRBV5-6 to TRBJ1-2, and TRBD1 aligns with 7 junction nucleotides. Sequences were derived from peripheral blood, sampled before any cancer treatment. The clonotype originates from a male donor at least 60 years old with stage I lung adenocarcinoma. The CDR3 in this case is CASSLVPEGALYGYTF. The nucleotides are TGTGCCAGCAGCTTGGTCCCCGAGGGGGCCCTCTATGGCTACACCTTC.